In its sample, the clone carrying this TCR beta chain was seen once. Its antigen is currently unknown. Germline V gives CDR1 MNHNY, CDR2 SVGAGI (reference sequence). Trimming cost V 6 bases and J 4 bases, with 20 bases left between them. The CDR3 covers 16 residues. The sample is drawn from a study of cytomegalovirus exposure and HLA in healthy donors. Across the whole study: There were 90 million to 130 million unique TCR beta sequences, drawn from about 180 million T cells, in an earlier analysis. Overall study results and limits: Several of the most significant clusters appeared, in a later analysis, to be linked to common viral pathogens.

Primers for the PCR totalled 60 Vbeta and 13 Jbeta. The method was immunoSEQ multiplex PCR; TCRdb's version includes in-frame clones alone and lacks a portion of them. Found here are about 130,000 clones, about four fifths of them singletons; the top ten hold more than 3.5%. The sample taken for sequencing was PBMCs. The chain employs TRBV6-6 and TRBJ2-3, with D possibly matching TRBD1 (5 bases). The TCR was taken from a woman aged 40 to 50 in good health and CMV-seropositive. CDR3 nucleotide sequence: TGTGCCAGCAGAAGGGGTTTAGACTCCAGCGCAGATACGCAGTATTTT. Encoded protein: CASRRGLDSSADTQYF.